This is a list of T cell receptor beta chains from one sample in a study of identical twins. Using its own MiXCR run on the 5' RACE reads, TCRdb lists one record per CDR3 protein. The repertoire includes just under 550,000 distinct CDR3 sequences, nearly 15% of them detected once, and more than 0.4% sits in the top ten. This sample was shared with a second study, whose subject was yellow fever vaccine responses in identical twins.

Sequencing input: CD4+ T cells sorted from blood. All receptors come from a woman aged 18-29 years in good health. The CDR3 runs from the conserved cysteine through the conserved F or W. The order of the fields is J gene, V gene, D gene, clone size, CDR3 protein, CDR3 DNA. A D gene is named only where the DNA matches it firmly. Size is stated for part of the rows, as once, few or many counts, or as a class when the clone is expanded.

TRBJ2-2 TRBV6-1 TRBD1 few CASSGGQGMSTGELFF TGTGCCAGCAGTGGCGGACAGGGGATGAGCACCGGGGAGCTGTTTTTT
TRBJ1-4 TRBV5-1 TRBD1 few CASSLRGPNEKLFF TGCGCCAGCAGCCTGAGGGGGCCGAATGAAAAACTGTTTTTT
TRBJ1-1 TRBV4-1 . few CASSHAPFFEAFF TGCGCCAGCAGCCATGCACCCTTTTTTGAAGCTTTCTTT
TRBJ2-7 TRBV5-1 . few CASSAGLGYEQYF TGCGCCAGCAGCGCCGGATTAGGCTACGAGCAGTACTTC
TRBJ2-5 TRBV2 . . CASKGLQETQYF TGTGCCAGCAAAGGCCTCCAAGAGACCCAGTACTTC
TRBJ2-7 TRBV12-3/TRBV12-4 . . CASSFGGAGYYEQYF TGTGCCAGCAGTTTTGGTGGGGCAGGATACTACGAGCAGTACTTC
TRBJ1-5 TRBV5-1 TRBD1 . CASSRTGGGNQPQHF TGCGCCAGCAGCCGAACAGGGGGAGGCAATCAGCCCCAGCATTTT
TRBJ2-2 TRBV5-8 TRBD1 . CASRTGLSGELFF TGTGCCAGCAGGACAGGGTTGTCCGGGGAGCTGTTTTTT
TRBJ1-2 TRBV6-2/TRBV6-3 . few CASSPLGGAGYGYTF TGTGCCAGCAGTCCCCTCGGGGGGGCCGGCTATGGCTACACCTTC
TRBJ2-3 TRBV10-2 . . CASGHGVADTQYF TGCGCCAGCGGACACGGGGTAGCAGATACGCAGTATTTT